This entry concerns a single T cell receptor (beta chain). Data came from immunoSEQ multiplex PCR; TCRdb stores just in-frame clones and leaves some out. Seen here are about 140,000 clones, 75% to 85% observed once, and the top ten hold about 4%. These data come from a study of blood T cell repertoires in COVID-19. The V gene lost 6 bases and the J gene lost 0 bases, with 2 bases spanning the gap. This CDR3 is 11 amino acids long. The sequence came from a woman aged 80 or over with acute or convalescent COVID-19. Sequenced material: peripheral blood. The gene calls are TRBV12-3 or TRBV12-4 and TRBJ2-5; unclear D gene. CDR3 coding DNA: TGTGCCAGCAGCGACCAAGAGACCCAGTACTTC. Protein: CASSDQETQYF.